This TCR beta chain was observed in a study of technical replicates of blood from a handful of donors. Germline-derived CDR1 and CDR2 are MNHEY and SVGAGI. This CDR3 is built from 15 residues. V was clipped by 6 bases and J by 0 bases, with 12 bases between them. Method: immunoSEQ multiplex PCR; TCRdb's copy keeps in-frame clones and lacks some. The data show more than 70,000 clones, with roughly 96% seen just once and approximately 0.2% held by the top ten. The sample comprised T cells isolated from PBMCs. The chain uses TRBV6-5 and TRBJ1-5; tentatively, D is TRBD1 (6 bases). The receptor's source is a human donor in good health. The CDR3 bases are TGTGCCAGCAGCCGGGACATTAATAGCAATCAGCCCCAGCATTTT. It encodes CASSRDINSNQPQHF.